The TCR beta chain described here comes from a study of identifying expanded T cells in peripheral blood. Findings and caveats of the study: Two-week clone count variance significantly increased as total template count grew.

CDR1 and CDR2 (germline): SQVTM, ANQGSEA. This CDR3 is 12 amino acids long. Trimming pared 6 bases from V and 3 bases from J, leaving 12 bases between. No infections or other immune events were documented during collection. Produced via immunoSEQ multiplex PCR; TCRdb's table is partial and in-frame only. This table holds approximately 63,000 clones, around 87% found once. Concerning this clone: Its antigen is not known.

The clonotype comes from a person aged 18 to 69 in good health. The sequenced material came from blood. This rearrangement joins TRBV29-1 to TRBJ2-7; TRBD2 might be the D (5 bases). The CDR3 DNA follows: TGCAGCGTCGGAGGCAGCTTCTACGAGCAGTACTTC. Its protein is CSVGGSFYEQYF.